What follows is one TCR beta chain and its context. This record comes from a study of blood T cell repertoires in COVID-19. On the study more broadly: PBMCs, B-cell-depleted T cells, or T cells were the source of the cDNA or gDNA that made up the material.

Sequencing used immunoSEQ multiplex PCR; TCRdb keeps in-frame clones, though not all of them. The repertoire holds about 170,000 clones, about 83% seen once, with roughly 2% in the top ten. V dropped 2 bases and J dropped 2 bases, with 21 bases sitting between them. Germline-derived CDR1 and CDR2 are KGHDR and SFDVKD. The CDR3 is 18 residues long. The chain uses TRBV24-1 and TRBJ2-7, with D possibly matching TRBD1 (5 bases). The specimen sequenced was peripheral blood. The receptor's source is an elderly woman with acute or convalescent COVID-19. The CDR3 coding sequence is TGTGCCACCAGTGATTCCTCCGTAGGGGTCCCTAGTCCCTACGAGCAGTACTTC. Protein product: CATSDSSVGVPSPYEQYF.